These 32 T cell receptor beta chains share one sample of origin, sequenced in a study of CD8+CD57+ T cells in acquired aplastic anemia. Genomic DNA, serving as template, underwent TCR beta VDJ and CDR3 profiling. TCRdb re-called the reads through MiXCR, storing one row per CDR3 protein. The repertoire has under 150,000 distinct CDR3 sequences, approximately 41% of them found once; the top ten carry over 2%. Individuals selected for sequencing had exhibited CD8+CD57+ cell expansion on flow cytometry. The sequenced sample consisted of sorted CD4+, CD8+, or CD8+CD57+ T cells (not recorded which) from PBMCs. These TCRs come from a human donor with aplastic anemia.

In its sample, this clonotype was seen many times. The chain recombines TRBV6-1 with TRBJ1-2; D is perhaps TRBD1 (6 bases). The CDR3 extends over 14 amino acids. Germline assignment: CDR1 MNHNS and CDR2 SASEGT. Trimming took 8 bases from V and 7 from J, leaving 20 bases between them. The CDR3 nucleotides read TGTGCCAGCGGACCTACAGGGATTCTCAGTGGCTACACCTTC. Its protein is CASGPTGILSGYTF.

The V and J genes are TRBV10-2 and TRBJ1-1; D not certain. CDR3 length equals 15 residues. V was clipped by 5 bases and J by 6 bases, with 19 bases between them. Germline CDR1 is WSHSY and CDR2 is SAAADI. This CDR3 is CASSYGLGPEAEAFF. As DNA, the CDR3 is TGCGCCAGCAGTTACGGGTTAGGGCCAGAGGCTGAAGCTTTCTTT.

The V call is TRBV10-3, the J call TRBJ2-3, with D uncertain. The V end was cut by 6 bases, the J end by 2 bases, with 9 bases between. Germline V gene sequence: CDR1 ENHRY, CDR2 SYGVKD. The length of the CDR3 is 13 residues. CDR3 loop: CAISISNTDTQYF. The CDR3 bases are TGTGCCATCAGCATCTCTAACACAGATACGCAGTATTTT.

Notes on this clonotype: This is likely a read error, given that the CDR3 carries no conserved phenylalanine or tryptophan at its end. The chain employs TRBV24-1 and TRBJ1-5, with 8 bases lining up with TRBD1. V shed 3 bases, J shed 5 bases, and the junction held 5 bases outside the gene matches. The germline gives CDR1 KGHDR, CDR2 SFDVKD. The CDR3 is made up of 15 amino acids. The DNA of the CDR3 is TGTGCCACCAGTGATACAGGGGGAACTCATCAGCCCCAGCATCTT. Translating it yields CATSDTGGTHQPQHL.

This clonotype has a count of ten or more. V gene TRBV10-3 combines with J gene TRBJ1-1; D is unresolved. The V end was cut by 7 bases, the J end by 0 bases, with 15 bases between. The germline V gene has CDR1 ENHRY and CDR2 SYGVKD. CDR3 length: 15 amino acids. CDR3 DNA: TGTGCCATCAACGACGGGGAAAGACTGAACACTGAAGCTTTCTTT. Amino acids: CAINDGERLNTEAFF.

The sample holds many counts of this clonotype. V is TRBV4-2 and J is TRBJ1-1; D gene unclear. Germline lookup yields CDR1 LGHNA and CDR2 YNFKEQ. Deletions cut 0 bases from V and 0 bases from J, with 5 bases between. The CDR3 has 14 amino acids. CDR3 DNA sequence: TGTGCCAGCAGCCAAGACCGGATGAACACTGAAGCTTTCTTT. Translating gives CASSQDRMNTEAFF.

This clonotype was seen at least ten times. J is TRBJ2-7 and V is TRBV12-3 or TRBV12-4; D possibly corresponds to TRBD2 (5 bases). V was shortened by 11 bases and J by 2 bases, with 25 bases between the two germline ends. This CDR3 is built from 16 residues. The CDR3 nucleotides read TGTGCCTCCGGGGAATCCAGAAGACGGAATACCTACGAGCAGTACTTC. This encodes CASGESRRRNTYEQYF.

This clonotype came up a few times. Compared with germline, one end of the junction differs, possibly owing to a read error. This rearrangement joins TRBV7-8 to TRBJ2-1, with TRBD1 as a possible D gene (7 bases). Looked up from germline, CDR1 is SGHVS and CDR2 is FQNEAQ. The CDR3 consists of 13 residues. The CDR3 DNA sequence: TGTGCCGGCAGGGGGGTTCTGGACAATGAGCAGTTCTTC. Its protein product is CAGRGVLDNEQFF.

This clonotype was counted ten times or more. J is TRBJ1-2 and V is TRBV12-3 or TRBV12-4; possibly TRBD1 for D (5 bases). V was pared by 2 bases and J by 8 bases, with 15 bases between. The CDR3 loop spans 14 amino acids. The CDR3 loop reads CASSLRQQLWGYTF. In nucleotides, the CDR3 is TGTGCCAGCAGTTTAAGACAGCAACTATGGGGCTACACCTTC.

This clonotype was seen many times. V usage is TRBV20-1 and J usage is TRBJ1-5; D might be TRBD1 (5 bases). The V gene lost 5 bases and the J gene lost 6 bases, with 20 bases spanning the gap. The CDR3 length is 15 residues. Germline V gene data show CDR1 as DFQATT and CDR2 as SNEGSKA (reference sequence). CDR3 loop: CSASDGTAASQPQHF. CDR3 DNA sequence: TGCAGTGCTTCTGATGGGACCGCGGCGAGTCAGCCCCAGCATTTT.

Concerning this clonotype itself: With a much larger clone just one base away, this may be a read error. The V and J genes are TRBV5-1 and TRBJ2-1, with 11 bases lining up with TRBD1. Germline assignment: CDR1 SGHRS and CDR2 YFSETQ. CDR3 length equals 16 residues. Unmatched junction bases numbered 6, after V lost 1 base and J lost 6 bases. CDR3 region: CASSLRTGGKPNEQFF. The CDR3 coding sequence is TGCGCCAGCAGCTTGAGGACAGGGGGCAAGCCCAATGAGCAGTTCTTC.

This clonotype has a count of ten or more. The chain links TRBV20-1 to TRBJ1-2, with D perhaps matching TRBD1 (6 bases). CDR3 length: 9 amino acids. V lost 7 bases and J 8 bases, leaving 8 bases between the germline ends. Per the germline V gene, CDR1 is DFQATT and CDR2 is SNEGSKA (reference sequence). The CDR3 protein is CSEGTGYTF. The CDR3, as DNA: TGCAGTGAGGGGACAGGCTACACCTTC.

This clonotype has ten or more counts. This rearrangement joins TRBV10-3 to TRBJ2-7, with TRBD1 matching over 10 bases. In germline, CDR1 is ENHRY, CDR2 SYGVKD. The CDR3 runs to 16 residues. J lost 2 bases, V lost 0 bases, and 4 bases had no gene match. The DNA of the CDR3 is TGTGCCATCAGTGAGTCGGTGGGACAGGGGCCCTACGAGCAGTACTTC. Residues: CAISESVGQGPYEQYF.

This clonotype was detected ten times or more. The chain employs TRBV5-6 and TRBJ1-2, with TRBD1 matching 8 bases. The germline CDR1 and CDR2 sequences are SGHDT and YYEEEE. J gave up 3 bases and V 4 bases, and 5 bases lay outside the gene matches. The CDR3 contains 14 residues. CDR3: CASSPTDRDYGYTF. CDR3 nucleotide sequence: TGTGCCAGCAGCCCGACGGACAGGGACTATGGCTACACCTTC.

The genes are TRBV15 and TRBJ1-6; no reliable D call. The CDR3 is made up of 15 amino acids. Germline CDR1 reads LNHNV; CDR2 reads YYDKDF (reference sequence). Trimming removed 2 bases from V and 6 bases from J, with 11 bases in between. The CDR3 DNA sequence: TGTGCCACCAGCAGAACACGGGCTTTTAATTCACCCCTCCACTTT. It is translated as CATSRTRAFNSPLHF.

This clonotype was seen ten or more times. One end of the junction is discordant with germline, which a read error may explain. The CDR3 is CSATGLAGGRGEVF. CDR3 nucleotides: TGCAGTGCGACCGGACTAGCGGGGGGGCGGGGTGAGGTCTTC. V gene TRBV20-1 combines with J gene TRBJ2-1, with 15 bases matching TRBD2. The germline V gene has CDR1 DFQATT and CDR2 SNEGSKA (reference sequence). This CDR3 has 14 residues.

On this clonotype: Likely a read error: the CDR3 ends without its conserved phenylalanine or tryptophan. The chain joins TRBV29-1 to TRBJ2-3; 9 bases fit TRBD1. J was trimmed by 8 bases and V by 7 bases; bases with no gene match: 10. The CDR3 spans 13 residues. Per the germline V gene, CDR1 is SQVTM and CDR2 is ANQGSEA. The CDR3 nucleotides read TGCAGCGCTGAGGGACAGGGATCTGGTACGCAGTATCTT. Its protein is CSAEGQGSGTQYL.

This clonotype has a count of ten or more. The chain carries TRBV5-1 and TRBJ2-3; 10 nucleotides match TRBD1. The CDR3 consists of 15 residues. V lost 4 bases, J lost 3 bases, and 5 bases stayed unmatched. Germline V CDR1 and CDR2: SGHRS, YFSETQ. The CDR3 sequence: CASSPRDRGTDTQYF. In nucleotides, the CDR3 is TGCGCCAGCAGCCCCCGGGACAGGGGAACAGATACGCAGTATTTT. The variable domain in full, completed from reference TRBV5-1 and TRBJ2-3, reads KAGVTQTPRYLIKTRGQQVTLSCSPISGHRSVSWYQQTPGQGLQFLFEYFSETQRNKGNFPGRFSGRQFSNSRSEMNVSTLELGDSALYLCASSPRDRGTDTQYFGPGTRLTVL.

Many counts were recorded for this clonotype. A clone one base away is much larger, so this may be a read error. V gene TRBV2 combines with J gene TRBJ2-7, with D possibly matching TRBD1 (6 bases). Germline lookup yields CDR1 SNHLY and CDR2 FYNNEI. This CDR3 comprises 14 residues. The CDR3 loop reads CTSSGSNRDYEQYF. The CDR3 coding sequence is TGTACCAGCAGTGGAAGCAACAGGGACTACGAGCAGTACTTC.

Ten or more counts support this clonotype. The J gene is TRBJ1-6, the V gene TRBV24-1; no clear D. The V end lost 4 bases, the J end lost 6 bases, and 3 bases lay between the germline ends. This CDR3 has 12 residues. Germline V lookup: CDR1 KGHDR, CDR2 SFDVKD. CDR3 loop: CATSDGNSPLHF. CDR3 in DNA: TGTGCCACCAGTGACGGTAATTCACCCCTCCACTTT.

This clonotype was seen many times. The V gene is TRBV9, the J gene TRBJ1-4; D might be TRBD1 (5 bases). From germline, CDR1 is SGDLS and CDR2 YYNGEE. Deletions cut 0 bases from V and 10 bases from J, with 10 bases between. The CDR3 consists of 13 residues. The CDR3 coding sequence is TGTGCCAGCAGCGTAGGGGAAAGGGGAAAACTGTTTTTT. Its translation is CASSVGERGKLFF.

The chain is built from TRBV29-1 and TRBJ1-5; TRBD1 might be the D (6 bases). CDR1 and CDR2 (germline): SQVTM, ANQGSEA. The CDR3 consists of 13 residues. V shed 6 bases and J shed 4 bases, with 13 bases lying between them. CDR3 amino acids: CSVTDRLNQPQHF. CDR3 sequence (DNA): TGCAGCGTAACAGACAGGCTGAATCAGCCCCAGCATTTT. The variable domain in full, with the rest retrieved from reference TRBV29-1 and TRBJ1-5, is SAVISQKPSRDICQRGTSLTIQCQVDSQVTMMFWYRQQPGQSLTLIATANQGSEATYESGFVIDKFPISRPNLTFSTLTVSNMSPEDSSIYLCSVTDRLNQPQHFGDGTRLSIL.

This clonotype was seen at least ten times. The chain couples TRBV7-2 to TRBJ1-1; TRBD1 matches at 9 bases. The CDR3 sequence is 15 residues long. V dropped 4 bases and J dropped 3; count of bases not matched to a gene: 6. In germline, CDR1 is SGHTA, CDR2 FQGNSA. The CDR3 DNA reads as TGTGCCAGCAGCTCCCTGGACAGGGGAGACACTGAAGCTTTCTTT. It translates to CASSSLDRGDTEAFF.

This clonotype was observed at least ten times. The chain has TRBV7-9 and TRBJ1-1; D perhaps matches TRBD1 (5 bases). The CDR3 runs 14 residues. Germline V lookup: CDR1 SEHNR, CDR2 FQNEAQ (reference sequence). Between the trimmed V and J ends, which lost 1 base and 1 base, there was a span of 7 bases. The CDR3 protein is CASSLEGKNTEAFF. CDR3 DNA sequence: TGTGCCAGCAGCTTAGAGGGGAAGAACACTGAAGCTTTCTTT.

This clonotype occurred many times. The chain recombines TRBV20-1 with TRBJ1-5; 7 bases are a match to TRBD1. CDR3 length: 14 residues. The V segment lost 5 bases and the J segment 4 bases; nucleotides outside the gene matches: 8. Germline CDR1 reads DFQATT; CDR2 reads SNEGSKA (reference sequence). DNA of the CDR3: TGCAGTGCTTTAAGGGACAGCCAAAATCAGCCCCAGCATTTT. The encoded protein is CSALRDSQNQPQHF.

Many counts were recorded for this clonotype. The chain recombines TRBV3-1 with TRBJ2-7; D is possibly TRBD2 (6 bases). Germline values: CDR1 LGHDT, CDR2 YNNKEL (reference sequence). The CDR3 loop spans 13 amino acids. V was shortened by 1 base and J by 6 bases, with 10 bases between the two germline ends. CDR3 bases: TGTGCCAGCAGCCAAGGGCGGGGATCCGAGCAGTACTTC. Its protein is CASSQGRGSEQYF.

The chain couples TRBV28 to TRBJ2-7, with 7 nucleotides matching TRBD2. With 6 bases clipped from V and 2 bases from J, the junction kept 4 bases outside the gene matches. Germline-derived CDR1 and CDR2 are MDHEN and SYDVKM. This CDR3 has 13 amino acids. This CDR3 reads CASRTGGPYEQYF. CDR3 nucleotides: TGTGCCAGCAGAACGGGGGGTCCCTACGAGCAGTACTTC.

The V gene is TRBV10-3, the J gene TRBJ2-6; 7 nucleotides agree with TRBD1. The CDR3 contains 15 residues. The V gene end was trimmed by 10 bases and the J gene end by 7 bases; junction bases not matched to a gene: 13. Germline loops: CDR1 ENHRY, CDR2 SYGVKD. CDR3 nucleotides: TGTGCCACCGGCCGGGACAGCGGACCTGCCAACGTCCTGACTTTC. Amino acids: CATGRDSGPANVLTF.

CDR3 sequence (DNA): TGTGCCAGTAGTCCGGGGGACACCAGCTATGGCTACACCTTC. Protein product: CASSPGDTSYGYTF. The gene calls are TRBV19 and TRBJ1-2; perhaps TRBD1 as D (6 bases). The CDR3 is made up of 14 amino acids. Germline CDR1 LNHDA, CDR2 SQIVND (reference sequence). Trimming removed 5 bases at V and 4 bases at J, with 14 bases between.

A few counts support this clonotype. This chain joins TRBV6-1 and TRBJ2-2; 13 bases fit TRBD2. Germline CDR1 is MNHNS and CDR2 is SASEGT. Trimming at V came to 6 bases and at J to 6 bases, leaving 4 bases not matched to a gene. This CDR3 has 15 amino acids. CDR3 nucleotide sequence: TGTGCCAGCAGCCCCACTAGCGGGGGGGCCGGGGAGCTGTTTTTT. Its protein product is CASSPTSGGAGELFF.

The chain has TRBV11-1 and TRBJ2-1; D is possibly TRBD2 (6 bases). This CDR3 is 16 amino acids long. Trimming removed 5 bases from V and 2 bases from J, with 16 bases in between. Per germline, CDR1 SGHAT and CDR2 FQDESV (reference sequence). Here the CDR3 reads CASSPSGRGAYNEQFF. In DNA form, the CDR3 reads TGTGCCAGCAGCCCAAGTGGGCGGGGAGCCTACAATGAGCAGTTCTTC. The variable domain in full, completed from reference TRBV11-1 and TRBJ2-1, reads EAEVAQSPRYKITEKSQAVAFWCDPISGHATLYWYRQILGQGPELLVQFQDESVVDDSQLPKDRFSAERLKGVDSTLKIQPAELGDSAMYLCASSPSGRGAYNEQFFGPGTRLTVL.

This chain links TRBV6-2 or TRBV6-3 with TRBJ2-2, with D perhaps TRBD1 or TRBD2 (5 bases each). Trimming removed 4 bases from V and 4 bases from J, with 16 bases in between. Per germline, CDR1 MNHEY and CDR2 SVGEGT. The CDR3 loop spans 16 amino acids. CDR3 in DNA: TGTGCCAGCAGTTCCCAGATGAGGGGTGGCACCGGGGAGCTGTTTTTT. Protein sequence: CASSSQMRGGTGELFF.